The 5 T cell receptor beta chains below all came from one sample that was sequenced in a study of human T cells and chemical hapten exposure. TCRdb reprocessed the RACE reads via MiXCR and lists one record per CDR3 protein. This table has tens of thousands of distinct CDR3 sequences, around 7% appearing once. The time point: pre-sensitization, week 0. The treatment here: therapeutic diphenylcyclopropenone sensitization with weekly scalp DPC. Source: whole blood, taken in connection with sensitization to the hapten diphenylcyclopropenone (DPC). These receptors were taken from a woman aged 25 to 45 with alopecia areata. Some clones in this sample may be carry-over from other donors' samples.

A word on this clonotype: This could be a read error, since a much larger clone is one nucleotide away. The chain is built from TRBV5-1 and TRBJ1-6; the D gene is possibly TRBD1 (6 bases). CDR1 is SGHRS and CDR2 is YFSETQ in the germline V gene. The length of the CDR3 is 13 residues. CDR3 loop: CVSSSWGAAPLHF. For the CDR3, the DNA is TGCGTCAGCAGCTCTTGGGGGGCGGCACCCCTCCACTTT. Full variable domain (outside the CDR3, taken from reference TRBV5-1 and TRBJ1-6): KAGVTQTPRYLIKTRGQQVTLSCSPISGHRSVSWYQQTPGQGLQFLFEYFSETQRNKGNFPGRFSGRQFSNSRSEMNVSTLELGDSALYLCVSSSWGAAPLHFGNGTRLTVT.

Concerning this clonotype: Sequence at one end of the junction differs from germline and may be a read error. The chain joins TRBV12-3 or TRBV12-4 to TRBJ1-6; D is ambiguous. This CDR3 spans 14 amino acids. For the CDR3, the DNA is TGTGCCAGAAGTTTAGGGAAGCTTAATTCACCCCTCCACTTT. It translates to CARSLGKLNSPLHF.

This clonotype was picked up a small number of times. V and J are TRBV29-1 and TRBJ2-7, with 8 positions matching TRBD1. The V gene end was trimmed by 5 bases and the J gene end by 5 bases; junction bases not matched to a gene: 8. CDR3 length: 13 residues. Germline CDR1 is SQVTM and CDR2 is ANQGSEA. The DNA of the CDR3 is TGCAGCGTTTCAGGGGGCCAGGGTCACGAGCAGTACTTC. It yields the protein CSVSGGQGHEQYF.

In this sample, this clonotype turned up many times. The J gene is TRBJ2-5, the V gene TRBV11-3; no definite D call. This CDR3 has 15 amino acids. The germline gives CDR1 SGHNT, CDR2 YENEEA. V was cut by 5 bases and J by 0 bases, with 13 bases left in between. DNA of the CDR3: TGTGCCAGCAGCACTAACCTAGAGTACCAAGAGACCCAGTACTTC. Its translation: CASSTNLEYQETQYF.

This clonotype was seen many times. This chain uses TRBV5-1 with TRBJ2-7; D could derive from TRBD1 or TRBD2 (5 bases each). Trimming cost V 4 bases and J 4 bases, with 6 bases left between them. The V gene's germline CDR1 is SGHRS and CDR2 YFSETQ. This CDR3 has 11 residues. CDR3 nucleotides: TGCGCCAGCAGCGGGGGTTACGAGCAGTACTTC. Residues: CASSGGYEQYF.